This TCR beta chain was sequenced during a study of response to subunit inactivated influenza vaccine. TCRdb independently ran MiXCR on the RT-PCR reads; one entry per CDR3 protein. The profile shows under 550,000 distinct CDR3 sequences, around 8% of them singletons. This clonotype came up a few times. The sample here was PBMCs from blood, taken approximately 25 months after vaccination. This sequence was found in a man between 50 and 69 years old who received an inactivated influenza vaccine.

In DNA, the CDR3 is TGTGCCTGTCCCCCAGTGGTGGCAGTTAACACCGGGGAGCTGTTTTTT. This sequence encodes CACPPVVAVNTGELFF. The chain combines TRBV7-9 with TRBJ2-2; unclear D gene. In germline, CDR1 is SEHNR, CDR2 FQNEAQ (reference sequence). With 11 bases removed from V and 2 bases from J, the gap between germline ends came to 21 bases. The CDR3 extends over 16 amino acids.